A selection of T cell receptor beta chains follows, all from one sample in a study of T-cell reconstitution after alpha-beta-depleted transplantation in children. TCRdb reprocessed the PCR reads with MiXCR, giving one entry per CDR3 protein. The sample has approximately 300,000 distinct CDR3 sequences; around 10% are singletons. Sequences were derived from PBMCs, sampled before TCRalphabeta/CD19-depleted stem cell transplant. These receptor sequences come from a boy under three years old with acute myeloid leukemia, due to receive a stem cell transplant. The CDR3 runs from the conserved cysteine through the conserved F or W. D genes are given only for firm matches. For some rows the clone size is stated as once, few or many, or as a class when expanded; others skip it.

CDR3	DNA	J	D	V	size
CASSGPSGGATDTQYF	TGTGCCAGCAGCGGCCCTAGCGGGGGTGCCACAGATACGCAGTATTTT	TRBJ2-3	TRBD2	TRBV7-9	many
CASSIRTSGWTGELFF	TGTGCCAGCAGCATCCGGACTAGCGGGTGGACCGGGGAGCTGTTTTTT	TRBJ2-2	TRBD2	TRBV5-6	.
CASSPGRNQETQYF	TGTGCCAGCAGCCCCGGGCGGAACCAAGAGACCCAGTACTTC	TRBJ2-5	.	TRBV3-1	many
CASSRFSGTGIATNEKLFF	TGTGCCAGCAGCCGATTTTCCGGGACAGGAATTGCAACTAATGAAAAACTGTTTTTT	TRBJ1-4	TRBD1	TRBV11-1	.
CASSLGGPQETQYF	TGTGCCAGCAGTTTAGGGGGCCCTCAAGAGACCCAGTACTTC	TRBJ2-5	.	TRBV12-3/TRBV12-4	many
CASTGTSGGLSYEQYF	TGTGCCAGCACTGGGACTAGCGGGGGCCTCTCCTACGAGCAGTACTTC	TRBJ2-7	TRBD2	TRBV7-2	many
CASSSPPGATNTGELFF	TGTGCCAGCAGCTCCCCCCCGGGGGCCACGAACACCGGGGAGCTGTTTTTT	TRBJ2-2	.	TRBV5-5	.
CASSPRAGGSNQPQHF	TGTGCCAGCAGCCCCAGGGCAGGGGGCAGCAATCAGCCCCAGCATTTT	TRBJ1-5	TRBD1	TRBV6-5	many
CASRPGPNPREHAELFF	TGCGCCAGCAGACCCGGGCCCAACCCGAGGGAGCACGCGGAGCTGTTTTTT	TRBJ2-2	.	TRBV5-1	many
CASSLARATYNEQFF	TGTGCCAGCAGCTTAGCGCGCGCCACCTACAATGAGCAGTTCTTC	TRBJ2-1	.	TRBV11-2	many
CASSAAMVGGADTQYF	TGTGCCAGCAGTGCCGCGATGGTGGGGGGCGCAGATACGCAGTATTTT	TRBJ2-3	.	TRBV6-1	.
CASSQAPDSSSYNEQFF	TGCGCCAGCAGCCAAGCCCCAGACAGCAGCTCCTACAATGAGCAGTTCTTC	TRBJ2-1	.	TRBV4-3	many
CATSDLHGRQETQYF	TGTGCCACCAGTGATTTGCACGGTAGGCAAGAGACCCAGTACTTC	TRBJ2-5	.	TRBV24-1	many
CASSRSRSPYEQYF	TGCGCCAGCAGTCGATCCAGATCGCCCTACGAGCAGTACTTC	TRBJ2-7	.	TRBV23-1	.
CASSNGQGGEQYF	TGTGCCAGCAGCAATGGACAGGGAGGAGAGCAGTACTTC	TRBJ2-7	TRBD1	TRBV7-3	.
CAIKRGGDTQYF	TGTGCCATCAAGCGGGGGGGAGATACGCAGTATTTT	TRBJ2-3	TRBD2	TRBV10-3	many
CSARVRLGRGNTEAFF	TGCAGTGCTAGAGTGAGATTAGGGAGGGGGAACACTGAAGCTTTCTTT	TRBJ1-1	.	TRBV20-1	few
CASKPGGENEKLFF	TGTGCCAGCAAACCGGGGGGCGAAAATGAAAAACTGTTTTTT	TRBJ1-4	.	TRBV28	many
CASSLDVGQQFSGNTIYF	TGCGCCAGCAGCTTGGACGTAGGACAGCAGTTTTCTGGAAACACCATATATTTT	TRBJ1-3	.	TRBV5-1	many
CSVGGQGREKLFF	TGCAGCGTTGGGGGGCAGGGGCGTGAAAAACTGTTTTTT	TRBJ1-4	.	TRBV29-1	.
CASRSWDSNQPQHF	TGTGCCAGCAGGTCCTGGGATAGCAATCAGCCCCAGCATTTT	TRBJ1-5	.	TRBV12-3/TRBV12-4	many
CASSPRLAGAQETQYF	TGTGCCAGCAGCCCCCGACTAGCGGGAGCCCAAGAGACCCAGTACTTC	TRBJ2-5	TRBD2	TRBV11-3	many
CASSFGETGISYEQYF	TGCGCCAGCAGCTTCGGGGAAACGGGGATCTCCTACGAGCAGTACTTC	TRBJ2-7	.	TRBV5-1	.
CASTKSPGQTYEQYF	TGCGCCAGCACCAAATCACCAGGACAGACCTACGAGCAGTACTTC	TRBJ2-7	.	TRBV5-1	many
CASSQAGVADTQYF	TGTGCCAGCAGTCAAGCGGGAGTGGCAGATACGCAGTATTTT	TRBJ2-3	TRBD2	TRBV27	many
CSSRDRNYGYTF	TGCAGCTCCCGGGACAGGAACTATGGCTACACCTTC	TRBJ1-2	TRBD1	TRBV29-1	many
CASSTIRGRETQYF	TGTGCCAGCAGCACAATTAGGGGCAGAGAGACCCAGTACTTC	TRBJ2-5	.	TRBV7-2	many
CASSKGRTLTDTQYF	TGTGCCAGCAGCAAAGGACGGACTCTCACAGATACGCAGTATTTT	TRBJ2-3	.	TRBV28	.
CASNPGQGNYGYTF	TGTGCCAGCAATCCGGGACAGGGAAACTATGGCTACACCTTC	TRBJ1-2	TRBD1	TRBV6-1	many
CASSPLAGGRETQYF	TGTGCCAGCAGCCCACTAGCGGGGGGGCGGGAGACCCAGTACTTC	TRBJ2-5	TRBD2	TRBV3-1	many
CASSARGIPQYF	TGCGCCAGCAGCGCCCGCGGGATCCCTCAGTACTTC	TRBJ2-7	.	TRBV4-1	many
CASSHQMYGDRDSLYGYTF	TGCGCCAGCAGCCATCAGATGTACGGCGACCGGGACAGTCTCTATGGCTACACCTTC	TRBJ1-2	TRBD1	TRBV4-1	many
CASSDPSGSNNEQFF	TGTGCCAGCAGTGATCCTAGCGGGAGTAACAATGAGCAGTTCTTC	TRBJ2-1	TRBD2	TRBV25-1	many
CASSLVDREGHEQYF	TGTGCCAGCAGCTTAGTGGACAGGGAAGGCCACGAGCAGTACTTC	TRBJ2-7	TRBD1	TRBV7-8	many
CASSLHAATEMYEQYF	TGTGCCAGCAGCTTGCACGCGGCGACAGAAATGTACGAGCAGTACTTC	TRBJ2-7	.	TRBV7-2	.
CAIRGTGLGTDTQYF	TGTGCCATCAGGGGGACAGGCCTAGGCACAGATACGCAGTATTTT	TRBJ2-3	TRBD1	TRBV10-3	many
CASRFGGSNTGELFF	TGTGCCAGCAGATTCGGAGGTAGCAACACCGGGGAGCTGTTTTTT	TRBJ2-2	.	TRBV7-9	.
CASSSPSFQETQYF	TGTGCCAGCAGCTCCCCATCATTCCAAGAGACCCAGTACTTC	TRBJ2-5	.	TRBV7-9	many
CASRADRGSYNEQFF	TGTGCCAGCAGAGCGGACAGGGGCTCCTACAATGAGCAGTTCTTC	TRBJ2-1	TRBD1	TRBV7-8	many
CASSFFRGTGQETQYF	TGTGCCAGCAGTTTTTTTAGAGGGACAGGGCAAGAGACCCAGTACTTC	TRBJ2-5	TRBD1	TRBV28	many
CAKSKAGSTDTQYF	TGTGCCAAGTCGAAAGCGGGTAGCACAGATACGCAGTATTTT	TRBJ2-3	.	TRBV2	few
CAWTGAGGSNEQFF	TGTGCCTGGACCGGGGCAGGGGGCTCGAATGAGCAGTTCTTC	TRBJ2-1	TRBD1	TRBV30	.
CASSLGSRKAFF	TGTGCCAGCAGCTTAGGATCTAGGAAAGCTTTCTTT	TRBJ1-1	.	TRBV7-8	many
CASSDRGGPTYTDTQYF	TGTGCCAGCAGTGATAGGGGGGGGCCGACTTACACAGATACGCAGTATTTT	TRBJ2-3	.	TRBV2	many
CASSQEGVSTDTQYF	TGCGCCAGCAGCCAAGAGGGGGTGAGCACAGATACGCAGTATTTT	TRBJ2-3	.	TRBV4-1	many
CASTPTGGLGAGELFF	TGTGCCAGCACACCAACAGGGGGGCTGGGCGCCGGGGAGCTGTTTTTT	TRBJ2-2	TRBD1	TRBV2	.
CASSQDRLAVSDTQYF	TGCGCCAGCAGCCAAGATCGACTAGCGGTTTCAGATACGCAGTATTTT	TRBJ2-3	TRBD2	TRBV4-3	many
CSASDPDEQFF	TGCAGTGCTAGCGACCCTGATGAGCAGTTCTTC	TRBJ2-1	.	TRBV20-1	.